The following is a T cell receptor beta chain sequence with its context. One end of the junction varies from germline; a read error may be responsible. These data are taken from a study of tumor-infiltrating lymphocytes in primary liver carcinoma. The CDR3 has 12 amino acids. From approximately 20-30 mg of unsorted bulk tissue, DNA and RNA were co-extracted together. With a constant-region primer, TCR beta cDNA was made from roughly 500 ng of total RNA. Generation of the TCR beta libraries relied on three nested multiplex PCR rounds using slightly modified ARM-PCR. Amplification in the first two PCR rounds was performed using TRBV1-TRBV30 forward primers and a C-beta reverse primer for roughly 10 cycles each. From the multiplex PCR reads, TCRdb called clonotypes with MiXCR, one entry per CDR3 protein. Altogether more than 85,000 distinct CDR3 sequences are present, around 80% being singletons, with the ten largest covering about 20%.

Source material: liver tumor tissue from sampling region 3. The subset: tumor region T3, left-lateral pole. This chain links TRBV12-3 or TRBV12-4 with TRBJ1-2; 7 bases line up with TRBD1. This receptor was identified in a man aged 40-55 years with primary liver carcinoma and hepatitis B virus infection. In DNA, the CDR3 is TGTACCAGCAGCATAGGGGGCTATGGCTACATCTTC. Protein product: CTSSIGGYGYIF.